The sequence of this T cell receptor beta chain was determined in a study of identical twins. Germline CDR1 reads SGHKS; CDR2 reads YYEKEE (reference sequence). Between the trimmed V and J ends, which lost 0 bases and 0 bases, there was a span of 7 bases. The CDR3 length is 15 residues. MiXCR, run by TCRdb on the 5' RACE reads, gives a single entry per CDR3 protein. The repertoire consists of 420,000 or so distinct CDR3 sequences, with approximately 17% occurring once and the leading ten covering 10% to 15%. This clonotype was observed a few times. Its antigen is currently unknown. Whole-study results and caveats: A cross-sectional statistical analysis, not follow-up of the same donors, supported the conclusions. Beta clonotypes that were abundant in cord blood contained fewer insertions, a pattern absent from memory repertoires. Zero-insertion findings could be partly confounded by invariant cells (MAIT and iNKT cells).

The chain links TRBV5-5 to TRBJ1-3, with D hard to call. This TCR came from a man aged 45-60 years in good health. Sequencing was done on a sample of naive T cells sorted from blood. The CDR3 loop is CASSLDVFSGNTIYF. DNA of the CDR3: TGTGCCAGCAGCTTGGACGTCTTCTCTGGAAACACCATATATTTT.